This is a list of T cell receptor beta chains from one sample in a study of CD8 T cells in ankylosing spondylitis. TCRdb analysed the 5' RACE reads with MiXCR anew, one entry per CDR3 protein. The sample shows 800,000 to 900,000 distinct CDR3 sequences, about an eighth of them seen only once. The specimen was blood, either unsorted or a sorted T cell fraction (not recorded which). The receptor source for this set is a male donor with ankylosing spondylitis. Both conserved end residues are part of each CDR3. The order of the fields is clone size, D gene, V gene, J gene, CDR3 DNA, CDR3 protein. A D gene is named only where the DNA matches it firmly. Rows may omit the clone size; those that give it use once, few, many or a size class.

>-|-|TRBV6-2/TRBV6-3|TRBJ1-2
TGTGCCAGCAGTTACGACGGAAACCTAATCGATGGCTACACCTTC
CASSYDGNLIDGYTF
>-|-|TRBV7-2|TRBJ2-1
TGTGCCAGCAGCTTGGGAAGGCAGTCCTACAATGAGCAGTTCTTC
CASSLGRQSYNEQFF
>-|-|TRBV28|TRBJ2-7
TGTGCCAGCAGGGTGGTGGACGAGCAGTACTTC
CASRVVDEQYF
>few|TRBD1|TRBV10-3|TRBJ2-5
TGTGCCATCAGTGCTCGGACAGGGGTTGAAGAGACCCAGTACTTC
CAISARTGVEETQYF
>many|TRBD2|TRBV5-4|TRBJ2-3
TGTGCCAGCAGCTCCGGGAGGGGTAGCACAGATACGCAGTATTTT
CASSSGRGSTDTQYF
>few|-|TRBV4-2|TRBJ2-5
TGTGCCAGCAGCCAAGGTTCACTCTCACAAGAGACCCAGTACTTC
CASSQGSLSQETQYF
>-|TRBD1|TRBV27|TRBJ2-7
TGTGCCAGCAGTCCCCGGACAGGGGGCACGGGCGAGCAGTACTTC
CASSPRTGGTGEQYF
>few|-|TRBV29-1|TRBJ2-1
TGCAGCGTGCAGTATAGCTCCTACAATGAGCAGTTCTTC
CSVQYSSYNEQFF
>few|TRBD1|TRBV20-1|TRBJ1-2
TGCAGTGCTCCCGGAAACAGGGGTTCAAACTATGGCTACACCTTC
CSAPGNRGSNYGYTF
>few|-|TRBV7-9|TRBJ2-2
TGTGCCAGCAGCTTAGCAGGCGGGGAGCTGTTTTTT
CASSLAGGELFF
>-|-|TRBV5-1|TRBJ1-1
TGCGCCAGCAGCGTAGCCGGGGACATGAACACTGAAGCTTTCTTT
CASSVAGDMNTEAFF
>few|TRBD2|TRBV9|TRBJ2-3
TGTGCCAGCAGCGTAGGACTAGCGGAAGATACGCAGTATTTT
CASSVGLAEDTQYF
>few|TRBD1|TRBV20-1|TRBJ1-1
TGCAGTGCTAGGTCGGGACAGGTAGGCACTGAAGCTTTCTTT
CSARSGQVGTEAFF
>many|TRBD1|TRBV12-3/TRBV12-4|TRBJ1-5
TGTGCCAGCAGCGGACAGGGGTCAGGACAGCCCCAGCATTTT
CASSGQGSGQPQHF
>-|-|TRBV11-2|TRBJ2-5
TGTGCCAGCAGCTTTTTGGGGGATAATGAGCTCCAAGAGACCCAGTACTTC
CASSFLGDNELQETQYF
>few|TRBD2|TRBV5-1|TRBJ2-5
TGCGCCAGCAGCTTGGGCACTACGGGAGGGGAGACCCAGTACTTC
CASSLGTTGGETQYF